A selection of T cell receptor beta chains follows, all from one sample in a study of healthy donors' naive CD4 and CD8 T cells. TCRdb re-derived calls from the reads in MiXCR, one entry per CDR3 protein. The data hold about 180,000 distinct CDR3 sequences, with about 70% observed a single time. The specimen was naive CD4+ and CD8+ T cells sorted from blood, pooled from several donors. The receptor source for this set is a pool of human donors in good health; the sample pools cells from several healthy donors. CDR3s include the opening cysteine and the closing phenylalanine or tryptophan. Each record gives: J gene, D gene, V gene, clone size, CDR3 DNA, CDR3 protein. The D gene is left open where the match is weak. The size entry is marked missing in some rows and otherwise reads once, few, many or a size class.

j_gene: TRBJ2-1; d_gene: TRBD2; v_gene: TRBV29-1; abundance: .; CDR3nt: TGCAGCGTACCTATAGCGGGGCAGCAGTTCTTC; CDR3aa: CSVPIAGQQFF
j_gene: TRBJ2-5; d_gene: .; v_gene: TRBV29-1; abundance: .; CDR3nt: TGCAGCGTTGGCGGCAGGGGAGAGACCCAGTACTTC; CDR3aa: CSVGGRGETQYF
j_gene: TRBJ2-7; d_gene: .; v_gene: TRBV15; abundance: .; CDR3nt: TGTGCCACCAGCAGAGGGCTAAACTACGAGCAGTACTTC; CDR3aa: CATSRGLNYEQYF
j_gene: TRBJ1-5; d_gene: .; v_gene: TRBV7-8; abundance: few; CDR3nt: TGTGCCAGCAGCAACCTGTCTCAGCCCCAGCATTTT; CDR3aa: CASSNLSQPQHF
j_gene: TRBJ2-7; d_gene: .; v_gene: TRBV6-5; abundance: .; CDR3nt: TGTGCCAGCATCGACAGTTACTCCTACGAGCAGTACTTC; CDR3aa: CASIDSYSYEQYF
j_gene: TRBJ2-7; d_gene: .; v_gene: TRBV4-3; abundance: .; CDR3nt: TGCGCCAGCAGCCAACTATCGACCGCGGAGCAGTACTTC; CDR3aa: CASSQLSTAEQYF
j_gene: TRBJ2-1; d_gene: TRBD2; v_gene: TRBV20-1; abundance: .; CDR3nt: TGCAGTGCCCCGCCGGGACTAGCCTACAATGAGCAGTTCTTC; CDR3aa: CSAPPGLAYNEQFF
j_gene: TRBJ2-6; d_gene: .; v_gene: TRBV12-3/TRBV12-4; abundance: .; CDR3nt: TGTGCCATTCATGGGGCCAACGTCCTGACTTTC; CDR3aa: CAIHGANVLTF
j_gene: TRBJ1-3; d_gene: .; v_gene: TRBV5-1; abundance: .; CDR3nt: TGCGCCAGCAGCCCCACCGTTCCCCCAAACACCATATATTTT; CDR3aa: CASSPTVPPNTIYF
j_gene: TRBJ1-1; d_gene: .; v_gene: TRBV4-3; abundance: .; CDR3nt: TGCGCCAGCAGCCAAGTCCCGGAGGATGAAGCTTTCTTT; CDR3aa: CASSQVPEDEAFF
j_gene: TRBJ2-7; d_gene: .; v_gene: TRBV4-3; abundance: .; CDR3nt: TGCGCCAGCAGCCAAGATCGCATGGGTAGGGCTCCTTCCTACGAGCAGTACTTC; CDR3aa: CASSQDRMGRAPSYEQYF
j_gene: TRBJ1-1; d_gene: .; v_gene: TRBV20-1; abundance: .; CDR3nt: TGCAGTGCTAGAGGTCTTGGCACTGAAGCTTTCTTT; CDR3aa: CSARGLGTEAFF
j_gene: TRBJ1-6; d_gene: .; v_gene: TRBV27; abundance: .; CDR3nt: TGTGCCAGCAGTCCCCGGGATGATTCACCCCTCCACTTT; CDR3aa: CASSPRDDSPLHF
j_gene: TRBJ2-1; d_gene: TRBD1; v_gene: TRBV5-6; abundance: .; CDR3nt: TGTGCCAGCAACTTCGGACAGGGGGGACAGGAGCAGTTCTTC; CDR3aa: CASNFGQGGQEQFF
j_gene: TRBJ1-1; d_gene: .; v_gene: TRBV29-1; abundance: .; CDR3nt: TGCAGCGTTAAAGCGGAGGGGAACACTGAAGCTTTCTTT; CDR3aa: CSVKAEGNTEAFF
j_gene: TRBJ2-7; d_gene: .; v_gene: TRBV12-3/TRBV12-4; abundance: .; CDR3nt: TGTGCCAGCAGCCAGGGGAGGAGCTCCTACGAGCAGTACTTC; CDR3aa: CASSQGRSSYEQYF
j_gene: TRBJ1-2; d_gene: .; v_gene: TRBV6-5; abundance: .; CDR3nt: TGTGCCAGCAGTTCTTGGGACTCCCTCCCCTATGGCTACACCTTC; CDR3aa: CASSSWDSLPYGYTF
j_gene: TRBJ1-2; d_gene: .; v_gene: TRBV29-1; abundance: .; CDR3nt: TGCAGCGTTGAACCTGCATCCTATGGCTACACCTTC; CDR3aa: CSVEPASYGYTF
j_gene: TRBJ2-1; d_gene: TRBD1; v_gene: TRBV24-1; abundance: .; CDR3nt: TGTGCCACCAGTGACCTGGGACAGCACAATGAGCAGTTCTTC; CDR3aa: CATSDLGQHNEQFF
j_gene: TRBJ2-3; d_gene: TRBD2; v_gene: TRBV2; abundance: .; CDR3nt: TGTGCCAGCAGTGGGGGACTAGCGGGCACAGATACGCAGTATTTT; CDR3aa: CASSGGLAGTDTQYF
j_gene: TRBJ1-1; d_gene: .; v_gene: TRBV7-8; abundance: .; CDR3nt: TGTGCCAGCAGCTTACGGTACCAGGGTCACACTGAAGCTTTCTTT; CDR3aa: CASSLRYQGHTEAFF
j_gene: TRBJ1-2; d_gene: TRBD1; v_gene: TRBV29-1; abundance: .; CDR3nt: TGCAGCATTGGACAGGGGGGCTATGGCTACACCTTC; CDR3aa: CSIGQGGYGYTF
j_gene: TRBJ2-2; d_gene: TRBD2; v_gene: TRBV6-5; abundance: few; CDR3nt: TGTGCCAGCATACTAGCGTTTCCCGGGGAGCTGTTTTTT; CDR3aa: CASILAFPGELFF
j_gene: TRBJ2-3; d_gene: TRBD2; v_gene: TRBV6-2/TRBV6-3; abundance: .; CDR3nt: TGTGCCAGCAGTTCAGGACTAGCGGGAGGCAGCACAGATACGCAGTATTTT; CDR3aa: CASSSGLAGGSTDTQYF
j_gene: TRBJ1-1; d_gene: .; v_gene: TRBV5-6; abundance: once; CDR3nt: TGTGCCAGCAGCTTGGGTTACGGGGTCGATGACACTGAAGCTTTCTTT; CDR3aa: CASSLGYGVDDTEAFF
j_gene: TRBJ2-3; d_gene: TRBD1; v_gene: TRBV27; abundance: few; CDR3nt: TGTGCCAGCACCCCTTCACAGGGGGATTACACAGATACGCAGTATTTT; CDR3aa: CASTPSQGDYTDTQYF
j_gene: TRBJ2-7; d_gene: .; v_gene: TRBV27; abundance: .; CDR3nt: TGTGCCAGCGGTAGGGTTCCCTTCGACGAGCAGTACTTC; CDR3aa: CASGRVPFDEQYF
j_gene: TRBJ2-1; d_gene: TRBD1; v_gene: TRBV7-2; abundance: .; CDR3nt: TGTGCCAGCAGCCCCAGATCCGGACAGGGCTTAAGCAATGAGCAGTTCTTC; CDR3aa: CASSPRSGQGLSNEQFF
j_gene: TRBJ2-2; d_gene: TRBD2; v_gene: TRBV5-6; abundance: .; CDR3nt: TGTGCCAGCAGCTTGGGGCTAGCGGGAGACCCCGGGGAGCTGTTTTTT; CDR3aa: CASSLGLAGDPGELFF
j_gene: TRBJ2-7; d_gene: .; v_gene: TRBV7-9; abundance: .; CDR3nt: TGTGCCAGCAGCCCCCACTGGTCCCACGAGCAGTACTTC; CDR3aa: CASSPHWSHEQYF
j_gene: TRBJ2-5; d_gene: .; v_gene: TRBV29-1; abundance: .; CDR3nt: TGCAGCGTTGTTGGGGGTGTAGAGACCCAGTACTTC; CDR3aa: CSVVGGVETQYF
j_gene: TRBJ1-2; d_gene: TRBD1; v_gene: TRBV6-6; abundance: .; CDR3nt: TGTGCCAGCAGCGACAGGGCAGGAGATGGCTACACCTTC; CDR3aa: CASSDRAGDGYTF
j_gene: TRBJ2-7; d_gene: .; v_gene: TRBV11-2; abundance: few; CDR3nt: TGTGCCAGCAGCTTAGGAGTTGGCTACGAGCAGTACTTC; CDR3aa: CASSLGVGYEQYF
j_gene: TRBJ1-1; d_gene: .; v_gene: TRBV29-1; abundance: .; CDR3nt: TGCAGCGTCCACCGGGACATCCCCTGGCCGAACACTGAAGCTTTCTTT; CDR3aa: CSVHRDIPWPNTEAFF
j_gene: TRBJ2-7; d_gene: .; v_gene: TRBV4-3; abundance: .; CDR3nt: TGCGCCAGCAGCCAAGATCGGGTCGGAGCCTACGAGCAGTACTTC; CDR3aa: CASSQDRVGAYEQYF
j_gene: TRBJ2-7; d_gene: TRBD2; v_gene: TRBV5-1; abundance: .; CDR3nt: TGCGCCAGCAGCGGCGGGAGTTCCTACGAGCAGTACTTC; CDR3aa: CASSGGSSYEQYF
j_gene: TRBJ1-6; d_gene: .; v_gene: TRBV20-1; abundance: .; CDR3nt: TGCAGTGCTAGTATCGGCCGGACGGCGGCAAATTCACCCCTCCACTTT; CDR3aa: CSASIGRTAANSPLHF
j_gene: TRBJ1-1; d_gene: TRBD1; v_gene: TRBV6-2/TRBV6-3; abundance: .; CDR3nt: TGTGCCAGCAGCCAACGGGACAGGGCGGCGGTCACTGAAGCTTTCTTT; CDR3aa: CASSQRDRAAVTEAFF
j_gene: TRBJ2-7; d_gene: .; v_gene: TRBV6-5; abundance: .; CDR3nt: TGTGCCAGCGGGGGACGAGGGGCCCCCTCCTACGAGCAGTACTTC; CDR3aa: CASGGRGAPSYEQYF
j_gene: TRBJ2-2; d_gene: .; v_gene: TRBV2; abundance: once; CDR3nt: TGTGCCAGCAGTGAGTGGCTCGGGGAGCTGTTTTTT; CDR3aa: CASSEWLGELFF
j_gene: TRBJ2-2; d_gene: .; v_gene: TRBV15; abundance: once; CDR3nt: TGTGCCACCAGCAGGCCCGCGGTGAACACCGGGGAGCTGTTTTTT; CDR3aa: CATSRPAVNTGELFF
j_gene: TRBJ2-7; d_gene: TRBD2; v_gene: TRBV27; abundance: .; CDR3nt: TGTGCCAGCAGTTTACGGGGGGTAATCCACGAGCAGTACTTC; CDR3aa: CASSLRGVIHEQYF
j_gene: TRBJ1-5; d_gene: .; v_gene: TRBV6-1; abundance: .; CDR3nt: TGTGCCAGCACCTTAGAAGGAGTAGCTCAGCCCCAGCATTTT; CDR3aa: CASTLEGVAQPQHF
j_gene: TRBJ2-3; d_gene: TRBD1; v_gene: TRBV6-5; abundance: .; CDR3nt: TGTGCCAGCAGTTCCCTGGGACAGGGGGGGACGGATACGCAGTATTTT; CDR3aa: CASSSLGQGGTDTQYF
j_gene: TRBJ1-2; d_gene: TRBD1; v_gene: TRBV5-6; abundance: .; CDR3nt: TGTGCCAGCAGCTCTACAGGGGAGGACTATGGCTACACCTTC; CDR3aa: CASSSTGEDYGYTF
j_gene: TRBJ2-5; d_gene: TRBD2; v_gene: TRBV10-3; abundance: .; CDR3nt: TGTGCCATCAGTGAGGGGACTAGCGGGATGCAAGAGACCCAGTACTTC; CDR3aa: CAISEGTSGMQETQYF
j_gene: TRBJ1-1; d_gene: .; v_gene: TRBV20-1; abundance: .; CDR3nt: TGCAGTGCAAATCCGTGGGGTGCTGAAGCTTTCTTT; CDR3aa: CSANPWGAEAFF
j_gene: TRBJ1-1; d_gene: .; v_gene: TRBV7-2; abundance: .; CDR3nt: TGTGCCAGCAGCTCTAGACCTATGAACACTGAAGCTTTCTTT; CDR3aa: CASSSRPMNTEAFF
j_gene: TRBJ2-1; d_gene: .; v_gene: TRBV5-1; abundance: .; CDR3nt: TGCGCCAGCAGCTTGGTGCTAGATGGGAATGAGCAGTTCTTC; CDR3aa: CASSLVLDGNEQFF
j_gene: TRBJ1-1; d_gene: TRBD1; v_gene: TRBV4-1; abundance: .; CDR3nt: TGCGCCAGCAGCCAACCTCAGGGGGCCCTGAACACTGAAGCTTTCTTT; CDR3aa: CASSQPQGALNTEAFF